The present T cell receptor beta chain was sequenced within a study of blood T cell repertoires in COVID-19. Study-wide context: Specimens from acute and convalescent COVID-19 originated in the United States, Italy and Spain. PBMCs, B-cell-depleted T cells, or T cells were the source of the cDNA or gDNA that made up the material.

Authors' processing steps: From reference gene primer amplification, estimates of nucleated cell counts were derived. Some clones are missing from TCRdb's copy, which holds only in-frame ones; the method was immunoSEQ multiplex PCR. V and J calls and clone size come straight from that table; D and trimming were deduced from the DNA. The repertoire holds about 200,000 clones, with approximately 88% as singletons. CDR1 MNHEY and CDR2 SVGAGI come from the germline V gene. The CDR3 runs to 14 residues. The germline V and J ends were trimmed by 6 bases and 1 base, with 12 bases remaining between them. The TCR sequence derives from a man aged 35 to 55 with acute or convalescent COVID-19. The chain employs TRBV6-5 and TRBJ1-1; tentatively, D is TRBD1 (6 bases). The source material was peripheral blood. DNA of the CDR3: TGTGCCAGCAGCCGACTGACAGGGAACACTGAAGCTTTCTTT. This encodes CASSRLTGNTEAFF.